These 26 T cell receptor beta chains were sequenced from one sample in a study of shared clonotypes between healthy human individuals. Using immunoSEQ multiplex PCR, the repertoire was profiled, and TCRdb retains in-frame clones only, with some absent. The sample lists about 360,000 clones, about 70% seen once, with about 10% in the top ten. The sequenced material came from memory CD4+ T cells sorted from blood. The subset here: CD45RA-negative fraction. The receptor source for this set is a man aged 25 to 45 in good health.

V and J are TRBV27 and TRBJ1-2, with TRBD1 identical over 7 bases. The CDR3 is made up of 14 amino acids. J gave up 7 bases and V 7 bases, and 12 bases lay outside the gene matches. Germline lookup yields CDR1 MNHEY and CDR2 SMNVEV (reference sequence). CDR3: CASTQSGTAPGYTF. The DNA of the CDR3 is TGTGCCAGCACCCAATCGGGGACAGCTCCTGGCTACACCTTC.

In its sample, this clone was seen once. The chain uses TRBV5-6 and TRBJ1-5, with TRBD1 matching over 11 bases. The junction had 8 bases not matched to a gene; V was cut back by 4 bases and J by 2 bases. The germline CDR1 and CDR2 sequences are SGHDT and YYEEEE. CDR3 length equals 17 residues. CDR3 amino acids: CASSPGTGGLGNQPQHF. Here the CDR3 DNA reads TGTGCCAGCAGCCCCGGGACAGGGGGTCTGGGCAATCAGCCCCAGCATTTT.

This chain connects TRBV18 to TRBJ2-1; D is unresolved. With 2 bases removed from V and 8 bases from J, the gap between germline ends came to 16 bases. Germline V gives CDR1 KGHSH, CDR2 LQKENI. CDR3 length equals 15 residues. CDR3 protein: CASSPRSGANDEQFF. The CDR3 DNA reads TGTGCCAGCTCACCAAGGTCGGGTGCTAACGATGAGCAGTTCTTC.

The chain couples TRBV5-6 to TRBJ2-7; D unclear. Trimming cost V 2 bases and J 1 base, with 10 bases left between them. The CDR3 is 14 residues long. Germline CDR1 reads SGHDT; CDR2 reads YYEEEE. CDR3 nucleotide sequence: TGTGCCAGCAGCTTTTATGGCGAATCCTACGAGCAGTACTTC. It codes for CASSFYGESYEQYF.

The V and J genes are TRBV29-1 and TRBJ2-1; D is unresolved. V was clipped by 7 bases and J by 5 bases, with 18 bases between them. Germline lookup yields CDR1 SQVTM and CDR2 ANQGSEA. The CDR3 is 14 amino acids. The CDR3 spells CSGLGTARNNEQFF. The CDR3 nucleotides are TGCAGCGGTCTTGGCACTGCCAGAAACAATGAGCAGTTCTTC.

This CDR3 reads CASSQLGAAGELFF. DNA of the CDR3: TGCGCCAGCAGCCAATTGGGGGCGGCCGGGGAGCTGTTTTTT. The rearrangement joins TRBV10-2 to TRBJ2-2; perhaps TRBD1 as D (6 bases). The V end lost 6 bases, the J end lost 6 bases, and 14 bases lay between the germline ends. This CDR3 region has 14 residues. Per germline, CDR1 WSHSY and CDR2 SAAADI.

V is TRBV11-2 and J is TRBJ2-7, with D perhaps TRBD1 (6 bases). V lost 5 bases and J lost 4, with 18 bases in between. The CDR3 contains 15 residues. The germline V gene has CDR1 SGHAT and CDR2 FQNNGV. The CDR3 sequence: CASSHRLGQPYEQYF. Here the CDR3 DNA reads TGTGCCAGCAGCCATAGACTCGGACAGCCGTACGAGCAGTACTTC.

This clone showed up many times. The chain links TRBV5-1 to TRBJ2-2; no definite D call. V was shortened by 1 base and J by 8 bases, with 3 bases between the two germline ends. The CDR3 runs to 11 residues. The V gene's germline CDR1 is SGHRS and CDR2 YFSETQ. The CDR3 loop reads CASSLPGELFF. In nucleotides, the CDR3 is TGCGCCAGCAGCTTGCCTGGGGAGCTGTTTTTT. Full variable domain (rest looked up from reference TRBV5-1 and TRBJ2-2): KAGVTQTPRYLIKTRGQQVTLSCSPISGHRSVSWYQQTPGQGLQFLFEYFSETQRNKGNFPGRFSGRQFSNSRSEMNVSTLELGDSALYLCASSLPGELFFGEGSRLTVL.

The chain carries TRBV11-3 and TRBJ2-7; 8 bases are a match to TRBD1. Germline CDR1 is SGHNT and CDR2 is YENEEA. This CDR3 spans 14 amino acids. V shed 6 bases, J shed 1 base, and the junction held 5 bases outside the gene matches. This CDR3 reads CASRSGGKSYEQYF. The CDR3 DNA is TGTGCCAGCAGATCAGGGGGCAAGTCCTACGAGCAGTACTTC. The full variable domain, in which reference TRBV11-3 and TRBJ2-7 provide the parts outside the CDR3, is EAGVVQSPRYKIIEKKQPVAFWCNPISGHNTLYWYLQNLGQGPELLIRYENEEAVDDSQLPKDRFSAERLKGVDSTLKIQPAELGDSAVYLCASRSGGKSYEQYFGPGTRLTVT.

DNA of the CDR3: TGTGCCAGCAGTGATACGCTGGGGCCTGGAAACACCATATATTTT. This encodes CASSDTLGPGNTIYF. V is TRBV2 and J is TRBJ1-3; a possible D gene is TRBD1 (5 bases). The V and J ends lost 3 bases and 2 bases respectively, with 11 bases between them. The V gene's germline CDR1 is SNHLY and CDR2 FYNNEI. The CDR3 is 15 amino acids.

About this clone: A read error is possible here, since a much larger clone lies one base away. The chain joins TRBV29-1 to TRBJ2-1; 9 bases agree with TRBD1. V dropped 6 bases and J dropped 1; count of bases not matched to a gene: 7. This CDR3 has 15 amino acids. Germline CDR1 reads SQVTM; CDR2 reads ANQGSEA. CDR3 sequence (DNA): TGCAGCGTACGACAGGGGGTTGATTCCTACAATGAGCAGTTCTTC. Translated, it gives CSVRQGVDSYNEQFF.

V gene TRBV6-4 combines with J gene TRBJ2-3; 7 nucleotides line up with TRBD1. This CDR3 is 14 amino acids long. Germline V gene lookup returns CDR1 MRHNA and CDR2 SNTAGT. V gave up 3 bases and J gave up 1 base; unmatched junction bases: 1. CDR3 loop: CASSDGTGTDTQYF. The CDR3 DNA follows: TGTGCCAGCAGTGATGGGACAGGCACAGATACGCAGTATTTT.

This clone has a handful of counts. The rearrangement joins TRBV7-9 to TRBJ2-1; D unresolved. With 4 bases removed from V and 9 bases from J, the gap between germline ends came to 16 bases. The CDR3 has 14 amino acids. Germline V gene lookup returns CDR1 SEHNR and CDR2 FQNEAQ (reference sequence). In nucleotides, the CDR3 is TGTGCCAGCAGCTCATCCCGCCGCGGTGCTGAGCAGTTCTTC. Encoded protein: CASSSSRRGAEQFF.

This clone was recorded only once. This rearrangement joins TRBV7-9 to TRBJ1-2, with D perhaps TRBD1 (6 bases). The CDR3 sequence is 12 residues long. The ends were cut back, 5 bases at V and 6 bases at J, with 10 bases in the middle. The V gene's germline CDR1 is SEHNR and CDR2 FQNEAQ (reference sequence). The CDR3 sequence: CASSPTGNGYTF. CDR3 bases: TGTGCCAGCAGCCCCACAGGGAATGGCTACACCTTC.

This chain joins TRBV5-8 and TRBJ1-1; D is unresolved. Germline V gives CDR1 SGHTS, CDR2 YDEGEE. The V gene lost 4 bases and the J gene lost 0 bases, with 10 bases spanning the gap. CDR3 length: 14 amino acids. CDR3 sequence reads: CASSLPTVNTEAFF. CDR3 nucleotide sequence: TGTGCCAGCAGCCTACCAACCGTGAACACTGAAGCTTTCTTT.

The J gene is TRBJ2-7, the V gene TRBV15, with D perhaps TRBD1 (5 bases). The CDR3 is 14 residues long. The germline V gene encodes CDR1 LNHNV and CDR2 YYDKDF (reference sequence). Trimming removed 5 bases at V and 3 bases at J, with 14 bases between. CDR3 in DNA: TGTGCCACCAGCCCCCGTGTAACAGGCTACGAGCAGTACTTC. This gives the protein CATSPRVTGYEQYF.

The chain uses TRBV5-1 and TRBJ1-6, with D unresolved. The germline gives CDR1 SGHRS, CDR2 YFSETQ. V was pared by 5 bases and J by 0 bases, with 9 bases between. The CDR3 consists of 15 residues. CDR3 loop: CASSAVSSYNSPLHF. In DNA form, the CDR3 reads TGCGCCAGCAGTGCGGTCAGCTCCTATAATTCACCCCTCCACTTT.

This chain joins TRBV7-6 and TRBJ2-2; the D gene is possibly TRBD2 (6 bases). Per the germline V gene, CDR1 is SGHVS and CDR2 is FNYEAQ. CDR3 size: 17 residues. V was clipped by 4 bases and J by 6 bases, with 21 bases between them. This CDR3 reads CASSSRLASDLSGELFF. The CDR3 bases are TGTGCCAGCAGCTCGAGGTTGGCTAGCGATCTGTCCGGGGAGCTGTTTTTT.

The chain joins TRBV7-2 to TRBJ2-7; D uncertain. Trimming took 2 bases from V and 4 from J, leaving 3 bases between them. Germline V gene data show CDR1 as SGHTA and CDR2 as FQGNSA. The length of the CDR3 is 11 residues. CDR3: CASSLIYEQYF. CDR3 coding DNA: TGTGCCAGCAGCTTAATTTACGAGCAGTACTTC.

In the case of this clone: Different DNA sequences within this sample yield the same CDR3. The chain carries TRBV5-1 and TRBJ2-5, with no clear D. Trimming removed 0 bases at V and 3 bases at J, with 9 bases between. Germline CDR1 reads SGHRS; CDR2 reads YFSETQ. CDR3 length equals 14 residues. In nucleotides, the CDR3 is TGCGCCAGCAGCTTGGGTTCTGGGGAAGAGACCCAGTACTTC. Its protein product is CASSLGSGEETQYF.

This chain uses TRBV6-1 with TRBJ1-1, with D hard to call. This CDR3 region has 13 residues. Germline V gene lookup returns CDR1 MNHNS and CDR2 SASEGT. The V end was cut by 6 bases, the J end by 0 bases, with 8 bases between. CDR3 sequence reads: CASSGKVNTEAFF. CDR3 sequence (DNA): TGTGCCAGCAGCGGAAAGGTGAACACTGAAGCTTTCTTT.

The chain carries TRBV5-1 and TRBJ1-2; tentatively, D is TRBD1 (6 bases). V was trimmed by 5 bases and J by 6 bases, leaving 20 bases between them. The CDR3 sequence is 15 residues long. The germline V gene encodes CDR1 SGHRS and CDR2 YFSETQ. CDR3 in amino acids: CASSPQAGVIDGYTF. Written as DNA, the CDR3 is TGCGCCAGCAGTCCGCAAGCAGGGGTCATTGATGGCTACACCTTC. Drawing the rest from reference TRBV5-1 and TRBJ1-2, the complete variable domain is KAGVTQTPRYLIKTRGQQVTLSCSPISGHRSVSWYQQTPGQGLQFLFEYFSETQRNKGNFPGRFSGRQFSNSRSEMNVSTLELGDSALYLCASSPQAGVIDGYTFGSGTRLTVV.

This chain uses TRBV15 with TRBJ2-5; no clear D. V lost 8 bases, J lost 5 bases, and 15 bases lay in between. The CDR3 contains 13 residues. Germline CDR1 is LNHNV and CDR2 is YYDKDF (reference sequence). Written as DNA, the CDR3 is TGTGCCACCTCAGGTGACTCCAGGGAGACCCAGTACTTC. Protein product: CATSGDSRETQYF. The entire variable domain, with the rest obtained from reference TRBV15 and TRBJ2-5, is as follows: DAMVIQNPRYQVTQFGKPVTLSCSQTLNHNVMYWYQQKSSQAPKLLFHYYDKDFNNEADTPDNFQSRRPNTSFCFLDIRSPGLGDTAMYLCATSGDSRETQYFGPGTRLLVL.

The chain joins TRBV5-1 to TRBJ2-1; D is possibly TRBD1 or TRBD2 (5 bases each). The CDR3 contains 16 residues. Germline loops: CDR1 SGHRS, CDR2 YFSETQ. The germline V and J ends were trimmed by 3 bases and 0 bases, with 13 bases remaining between them. In nucleotides, the CDR3 is TGCGCCAGCAGCTCCAACGTGAGGGGCTCCTACAATGAGCAGTTCTTC. It is translated as CASSSNVRGSYNEQFF.

V usage is TRBV18 and J usage is TRBJ2-3, with 9 bases fitting TRBD2. The length of the CDR3 is 16 residues. V shed 3 bases and J 0 bases; nucleotides not matched to a gene: 4. Germline V CDR1 and CDR2: KGHSH, LQKENI. The CDR3 nucleotides read TGTGCCAGCTCACCGACTAGCGGAAGAAGCACAGATACGCAGTATTTT. It encodes CASSPTSGRSTDTQYF.

With respect to this clone: In the same sample, other DNA sequences code for this CDR3. The V gene is TRBV5-1, the J gene TRBJ2-5; 7 bases are a match to TRBD2. The V and J ends lost 2 bases and 4 bases, in that order; junction bases with no gene match: 8. This CDR3 comprises 15 residues. Germline CDR1 SGHRS, CDR2 YFSETQ. CDR3 DNA: TGCGCCAGCAGCTTACAAGACCCGGGAGGAGAGACCCAGTACTTC. It encodes CASSLQDPGGETQYF. The whole variable domain, filled in from reference TRBV5-1 and TRBJ2-5, reads KAGVTQTPRYLIKTRGQQVTLSCSPISGHRSVSWYQQTPGQGLQFLFEYFSETQRNKGNFPGRFSGRQFSNSRSEMNVSTLELGDSALYLCASSLQDPGGETQYFGPGTRLLVL.